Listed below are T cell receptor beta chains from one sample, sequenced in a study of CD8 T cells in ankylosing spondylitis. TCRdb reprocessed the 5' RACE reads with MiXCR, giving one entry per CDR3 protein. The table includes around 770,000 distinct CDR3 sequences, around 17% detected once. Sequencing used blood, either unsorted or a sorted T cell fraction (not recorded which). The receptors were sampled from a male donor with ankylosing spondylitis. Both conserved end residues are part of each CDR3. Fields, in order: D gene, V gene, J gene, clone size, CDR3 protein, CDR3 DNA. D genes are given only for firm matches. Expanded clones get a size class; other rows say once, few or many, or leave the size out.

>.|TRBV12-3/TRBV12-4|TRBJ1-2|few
CASSLDGEPRAF
TGTGCCAGCAGTCTGGATGGGGAGCCCCGCGCCTTC
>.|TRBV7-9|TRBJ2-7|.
CASMGAYEQYF
TGTGCCAGCATGGGAGCGTACGAGCAGTACTTC
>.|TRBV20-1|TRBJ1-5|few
CSARDPGSSNQPQHF
TGCAGTGCTAGAGACCCGGGGTCTAGCAATCAGCCCCAGCATTTT
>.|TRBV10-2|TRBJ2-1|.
CASSESILARDEQFF
TGCGCCAGCAGTGAGTCGATTTTAGCGAGGGATGAGCAGTTCTTC
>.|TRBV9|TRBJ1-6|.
CASSVDENSPLHF
TGTGCCAGCAGCGTAGATGAGAATTCACCCCTCCACTTT
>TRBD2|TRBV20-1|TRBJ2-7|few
CSARDGRLAVAIYEQYF
TGCAGTGCTAGAGATGGGCGACTAGCGGTAGCCATCTACGAGCAGTACTTC
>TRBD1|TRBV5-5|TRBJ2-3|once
CASTTIPGQVSTDTQYF
TGTGCCAGCACCACAATCCCCGGACAGGTCAGCACAGATACGCAGTATTTT
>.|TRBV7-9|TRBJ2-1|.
CASSLVFGGYNEQFF
TGTGCCAGCAGCTTAGTATTTGGGGGCTACAATGAGCAGTTCTTC
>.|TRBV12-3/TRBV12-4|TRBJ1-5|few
CASSLVPLWDQPQHF
TGTGCCAGCAGTTTAGTACCCCTATGGGATCAGCCCCAGCATTTT
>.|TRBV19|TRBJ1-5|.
CASSPRTGDPLYSNQPQHF
TGTGCCAGTAGTCCCCGGACCGGGGATCCCCTTTATAGCAATCAGCCCCAGCATTTT
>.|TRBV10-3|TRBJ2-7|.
CAISPGPKVSYEQYF
TGTGCCATCAGCCCGGGACCCAAGGTCTCCTACGAGCAGTACTTC
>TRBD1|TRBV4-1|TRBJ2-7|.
CASSQDLGTGSYEQYF
TGCGCCAGCAGCCAAGATTTAGGGACAGGGTCCTACGAGCAGTACTTC
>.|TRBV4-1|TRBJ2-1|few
CASSQDRVIVGEQFF
TGCGCCAGCAGCCAAGATCGGGTTATCGTGGGCGAGCAGTTCTTC
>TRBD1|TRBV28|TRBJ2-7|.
CASSFYRGYEQYF
TGTGCCAGCAGTTTCTACAGGGGCTACGAGCAGTACTTC
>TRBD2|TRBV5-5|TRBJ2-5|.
CASIGTSGLQETQYF
TGTGCCAGCATCGGGACTAGCGGACTCCAAGAGACCCAGTACTTC
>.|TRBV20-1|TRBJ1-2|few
CSARVRGNYGYTF
TGCAGTGCTAGAGTCAGGGGTAACTATGGCTACACCTTC
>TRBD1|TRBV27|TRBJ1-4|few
CASSRGTGGEKLFF
TGTGCCAGCAGCCGCGGGACAGGGGGAGAAAAACTGTTTTTT
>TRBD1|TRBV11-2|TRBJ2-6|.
CASSRTGGKGANVLTF
TGTGCCAGCAGCCGGACAGGGGGTAAAGGGGCCAACGTCCTGACTTTC
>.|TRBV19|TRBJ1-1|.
CASSTLGLPPEAFF
TGTGCCAGTAGTACGTTGGGGCTGCCCCCTGAAGCTTTCTTT
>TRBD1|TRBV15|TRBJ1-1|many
CATSRAETGLNTEAFF
TGTGCCACCAGCAGAGCCGAGACAGGGCTGAACACTGAAGCTTTCTTT
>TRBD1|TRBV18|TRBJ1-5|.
CASSPSRGTNQPQHF
TGTGCCAGCTCACCTAGCAGGGGGACAAATCAGCCCCAGCATTTT
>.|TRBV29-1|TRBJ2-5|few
CSVEGPPPYF
TGCAGCGTTGAAGGGCCCCCCCCGTACTTC
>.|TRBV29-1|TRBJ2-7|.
CSVEQANEQYF
TGCAGCGTTGAACAGGCTAACGAGCAGTACTTC
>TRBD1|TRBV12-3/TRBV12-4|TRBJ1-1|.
CASSPQGEAITEAFF
TGTGCCAGCAGCCCCCAGGGGGAGGCCATCACTGAAGCTTTCTTT
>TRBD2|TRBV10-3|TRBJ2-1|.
CAIRDPWTSGGATDNEQFF
TGTGCCATCAGGGACCCATGGACTAGCGGGGGGGCCACCGACAATGAGCAGTTCTTC
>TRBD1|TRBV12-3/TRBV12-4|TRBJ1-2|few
CASSRGDSRLFNYTF
TGTGCCAGCAGTCGTGGGGACAGTCGTCTATTTAACTACACCTTC
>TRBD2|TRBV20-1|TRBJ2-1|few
CSARDPGLFFDEQFF
TGCAGTGCTAGAGACCCGGGACTATTTTTCGATGAGCAGTTCTTC
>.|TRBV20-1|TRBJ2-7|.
CSAAAGDSYEQYF
TGCAGTGCCGCGGCCGGGGATTCCTACGAGCAGTACTTC
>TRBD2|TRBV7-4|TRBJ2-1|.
CASCWTSGASLSSYNEQFF
TGTGCCAGCTGCTGGACTAGCGGGGCAAGCTTAAGCTCCTACAATGAGCAGTTCTTC
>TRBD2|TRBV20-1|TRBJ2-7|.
CSASGLAGHYEQYF
TGCAGTGCTAGCGGACTAGCGGGGCACTACGAGCAGTACTTC
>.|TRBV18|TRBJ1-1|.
CASSQDEAEAFF
TGTGCCAGCTCCCAGGACGAGGCTGAAGCTTTCTTT
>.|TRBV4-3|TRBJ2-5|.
CASSQEGRGQETQYF
TGCGCCAGCAGCCAAGAGGGACGGGGGCAAGAGACCCAGTACTTC
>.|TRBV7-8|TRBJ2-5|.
CASSLEAASILVYQETQYF
TGTGCCAGCAGCTTAGAGGCCGCTTCGATACTAGTGTACCAAGAGACCCAGTACTTC
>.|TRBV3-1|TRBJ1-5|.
CASSPSTGPPAQHF
TGTGCCAGCAGCCCATCAACGGGACCCCCGGCCCAGCATTTT
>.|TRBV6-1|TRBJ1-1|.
CASRSMGRDTEAFF
TGTGCCAGCAGAAGTATGGGCAGAGACACTGAAGCTTTCTTT
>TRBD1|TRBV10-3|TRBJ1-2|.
CAISDPDRGNYGYTF
TGTGCCATCAGTGATCCGGACAGGGGGAACTATGGCTACACCTTC
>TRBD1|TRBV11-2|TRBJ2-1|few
CASSKDRVLAHEQFF
TGTGCCAGCAGCAAAGACAGGGTCCTTGCCCATGAGCAGTTCTTC
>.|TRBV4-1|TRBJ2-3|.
CASSLLGGQGADTQYF
TGCGCCAGCAGCCTTCTGGGGGGGCAGGGGGCAGATACGCAGTATTTT
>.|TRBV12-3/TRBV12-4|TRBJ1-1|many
CASSLNANTEAFF
TGTGCCAGCAGTTTAAATGCGAACACTGAAGCTTTCTTT
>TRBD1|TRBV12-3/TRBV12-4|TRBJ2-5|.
CASSLETGMETQYF
TGTGCCAGCAGTTTGGAGACAGGGATGGAGACCCAGTACTTC
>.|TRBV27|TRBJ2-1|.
CASSHGGVGDNEQFF
TGTGCCAGCAGCCACGGGGGTGTCGGGGACAATGAGCAGTTCTTC
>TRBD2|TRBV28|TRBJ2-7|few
CASRYTSGSPYEQYF
TGTGCCAGCAGATACACTAGCGGGAGTCCCTACGAGCAGTACTTC
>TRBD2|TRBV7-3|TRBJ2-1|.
CASSLGYGTSGGYNEQFF
TGTGCCAGCAGCTTAGGGTACGGGACTAGCGGGGGGTACAATGAGCAGTTCTTC
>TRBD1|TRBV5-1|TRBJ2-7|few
CASSLTTGGRQSYEQYF
TGCGCCAGCAGCTTGACCACAGGGGGGAGGCAGTCCTACGAGCAGTACTTC
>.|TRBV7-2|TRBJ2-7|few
CASSLNQADEQYF
TGTGCCAGCAGCTTAAACCAAGCGGACGAGCAGTACTTC
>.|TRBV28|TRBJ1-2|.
CASSLRVTYGYTF
TGTGCCAGCAGCCTCAGGGTTACCTATGGCTACACCTTC
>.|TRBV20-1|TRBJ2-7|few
CSASLPTSGVYEQYF
TGCAGTGCTAGCCTCCCGACGAGCGGCGTTTACGAGCAGTACTTC
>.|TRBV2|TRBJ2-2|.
CASSGSDTGELFF
TGTGCCAGCAGTGGGAGCGACACCGGGGAGCTGTTTTTT
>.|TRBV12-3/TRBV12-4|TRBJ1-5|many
CASSFKPGWAQPQHF
TGTGCCAGCAGTTTTAAGCCAGGGTGGGCTCAGCCCCAGCATTTT
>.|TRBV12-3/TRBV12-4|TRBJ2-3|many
CASSLPISQWGTDTQYF
TGTGCCAGCAGTTTACCCATTTCACAGTGGGGCACAGATACGCAGTATTTT